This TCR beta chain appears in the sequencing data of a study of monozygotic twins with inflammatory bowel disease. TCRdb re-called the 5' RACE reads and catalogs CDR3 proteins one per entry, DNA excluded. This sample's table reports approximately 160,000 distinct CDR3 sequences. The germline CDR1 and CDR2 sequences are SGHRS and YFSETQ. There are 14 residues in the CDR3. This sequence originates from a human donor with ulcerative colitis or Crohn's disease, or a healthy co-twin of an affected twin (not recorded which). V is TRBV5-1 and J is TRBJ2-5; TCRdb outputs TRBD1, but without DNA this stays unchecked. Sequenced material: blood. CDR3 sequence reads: CASSQGQGVETQYF.